The rows below give T cell receptor beta chains drawn from one sample of a study of OX40 agonist ivuxolimab in advanced cancers. The repertoire was sequenced with immunoSEQ multiplex PCR; TCRdb's copy has only in-frame clones and lacks some. The sample has about 90,000 clones; around 85% are singletons. Here the sequenced sample was CD4+ or CD8+ T cells sorted from blood, taken in a trial of the OX40 agonist ivuxolimab. All receptors come from an adult with an advanced solid tumor such as melanoma, head and neck, liver or kidney cancer. Both conserved end residues are trimmed from each CDR3.

v_call,cdr3_aa
TRBV6-5,ASSSEGDIQY
TRBV4-1,ASSKGPFLGTGAANQPQH
TRBV7-7,ASSLLMNTEAF
TRBV5-6,ASSFFTGFPATNEKLF
TRBV14,ASSQMTNQPQH
TRBV5-1,ASSLGQAINTEAF
TRBV5-1,ASSFNGRKDTEAF
TRBV2,ASSEAVEAF
TRBV7-6,ASSLLSGAQETQY
TRBV19,ASTGRSYEQY
TRBV27,ASRPGTRGNQPQH
TRBV19,ASSGGGRDNQPQH
TRBV7-2,ASSLGDTGRGGYT
TRBV25-1,ASSIGTFSPEQY
TRBV29-1,SVEELAGSGQY
TRBV7-7,ASSKEGRGKLF
TRBV27,ASSLRTSGSVDTQY
TRBV18,AGSPLGQGGSYNEQF